These 3 T cell receptor beta chains were all obtained from the same sample, sequenced in a study of blood T cell repertoires in COVID-19. This table comes from immunoSEQ multiplex PCR, and its TCRdb copy is limited to in-frame clones, with some not included. The sample records fewer than 200,000 clones, over 75% being singletons. The sequencing sample was made of peripheral blood. The receptor set was obtained from a man aged 55 to 70 who had recovered from COVID-19.

This clone was seen a few times. The chain has TRBV4-3 and TRBJ2-3, with 13 bases fitting TRBD2. CDR3 length: 17 amino acids. V shed 4 bases, J shed 7 bases, and the junction held 11 bases outside the gene matches. Germline assignment: CDR1 LGHNA and CDR2 YSLEER. The CDR3 loop reads CASSPNLTSGGQYTQYF. CDR3 bases: TGCGCCAGCAGCCCTAACTTGACTAGCGGGGGGCAGTATACGCAGTATTTT.

V and J are TRBV5-1 and TRBJ1-2; maybe TRBD1 (5 bases). The CDR3 runs to 13 residues. Between the trimmed V and J ends, which lost 4 bases and 3 bases, there was a span of 10 bases. Germline-derived CDR1 and CDR2 are SGHRS and YFSETQ. CDR3 in amino acids: CASSPRADYGYTF. As DNA, the CDR3 is TGCGCCAGCAGCCCCAGGGCAGACTATGGCTACACCTTC.

The chain employs TRBV5-4 and TRBJ2-1, with 12 bases aligning to TRBD2. This CDR3 comprises 15 residues. Germline V CDR1 and CDR2: SGHNT, YYREEE (reference sequence). Trimming removed 5 bases from V and 1 base from J; junction bases left unmatched: 1. The CDR3 region is CASRLAGGSYNEQFF. CDR3 bases: TGTGCCAGCAGGCTAGCGGGAGGGTCCTACAATGAGCAGTTCTTC.